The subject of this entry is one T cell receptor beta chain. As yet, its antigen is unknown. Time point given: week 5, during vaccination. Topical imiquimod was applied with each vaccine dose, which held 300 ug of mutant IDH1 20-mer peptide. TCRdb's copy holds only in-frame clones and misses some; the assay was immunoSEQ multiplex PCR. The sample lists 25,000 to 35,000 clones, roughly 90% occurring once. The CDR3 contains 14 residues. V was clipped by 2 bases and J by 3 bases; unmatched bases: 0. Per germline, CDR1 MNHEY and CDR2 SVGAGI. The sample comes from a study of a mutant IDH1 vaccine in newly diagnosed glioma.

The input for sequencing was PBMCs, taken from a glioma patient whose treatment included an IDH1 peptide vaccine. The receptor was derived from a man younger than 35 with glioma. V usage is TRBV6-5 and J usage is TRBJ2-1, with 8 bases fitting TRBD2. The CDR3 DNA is TGTGCCAGCAGTTACCTAGCGGGCTACAATGAGCAGTTCTTC. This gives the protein CASSYLAGYNEQFF.